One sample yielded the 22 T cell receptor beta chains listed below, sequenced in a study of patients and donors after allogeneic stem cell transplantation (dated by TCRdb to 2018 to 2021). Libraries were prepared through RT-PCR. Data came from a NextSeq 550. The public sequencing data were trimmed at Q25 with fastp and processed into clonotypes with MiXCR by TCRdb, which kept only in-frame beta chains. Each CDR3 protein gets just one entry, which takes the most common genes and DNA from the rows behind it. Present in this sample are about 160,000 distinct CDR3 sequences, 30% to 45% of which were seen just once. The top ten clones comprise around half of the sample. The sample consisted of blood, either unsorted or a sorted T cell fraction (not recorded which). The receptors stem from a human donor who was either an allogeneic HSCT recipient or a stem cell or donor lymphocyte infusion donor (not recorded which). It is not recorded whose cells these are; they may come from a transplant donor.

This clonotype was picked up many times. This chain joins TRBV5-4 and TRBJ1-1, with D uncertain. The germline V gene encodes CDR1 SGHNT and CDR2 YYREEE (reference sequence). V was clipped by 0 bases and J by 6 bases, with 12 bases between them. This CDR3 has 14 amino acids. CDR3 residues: CASSLGPGRAEAFF. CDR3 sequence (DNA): TGTGCCAGCAGCTTGGGTCCGGGGAGGGCTGAAGCTTTCTTT.

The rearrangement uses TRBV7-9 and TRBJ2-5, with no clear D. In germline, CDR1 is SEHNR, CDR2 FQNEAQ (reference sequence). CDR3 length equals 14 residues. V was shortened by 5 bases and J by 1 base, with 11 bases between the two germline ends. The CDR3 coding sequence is TGTGCCAGCAGCGGATCATCCTCCCAAGAGACCCAGTACTTC. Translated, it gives CASSGSSSQETQYF. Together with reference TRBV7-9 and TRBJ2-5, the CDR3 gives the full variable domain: DTGVSQNPRHKITKRGQNVTFRCDPISEHNRLYWYRQTLGQGPEFLTYFQNEAQLEKSRLLSDRFSAERPKGSFSTLEIQRTEQGDSAMYLCASSGSSSQETQYFGPGTRLLVL.

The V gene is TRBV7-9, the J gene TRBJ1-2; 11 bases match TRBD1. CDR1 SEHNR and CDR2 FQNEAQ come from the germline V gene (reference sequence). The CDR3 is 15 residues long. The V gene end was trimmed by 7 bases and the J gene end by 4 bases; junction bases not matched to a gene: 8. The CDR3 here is CASTPGQGVVYGYTF. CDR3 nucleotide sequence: TGTGCCAGCACCCCGGGACAGGGGGTTGTCTATGGCTACACCTTC.

This chain's CDR3 is CATGTENTGELFF. In DNA form, the CDR3 reads TGTGCCACCGGGACGGAGAACACCGGGGAGCTGTTTTTT. J is TRBJ2-2 and V is TRBV10-3; D tentatively fits TRBD1 or TRBD2 (5 bases each). V was shortened by 10 bases and J by 1 base, with 10 bases between the two germline ends. The V gene's germline CDR1 is ENHRY and CDR2 SYGVKD. The CDR3 runs to 13 residues.

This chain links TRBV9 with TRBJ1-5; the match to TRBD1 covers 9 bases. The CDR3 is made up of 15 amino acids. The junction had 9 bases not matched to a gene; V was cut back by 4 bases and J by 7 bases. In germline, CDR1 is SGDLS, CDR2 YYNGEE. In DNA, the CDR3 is TGTGCCAGCAGCTATGGGACAGGGCCAGGCCAGCCCCAGCATTTT. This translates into CASSYGTGPGQPQHF.

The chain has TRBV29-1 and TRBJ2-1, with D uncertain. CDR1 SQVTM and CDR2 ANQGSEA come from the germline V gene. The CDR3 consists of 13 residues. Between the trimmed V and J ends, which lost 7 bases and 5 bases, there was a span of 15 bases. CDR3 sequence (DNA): TGCAGCGCCCCAGCCCCCGACCACAATGAGCAGTTCTTC. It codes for CSAPAPDHNEQFF.

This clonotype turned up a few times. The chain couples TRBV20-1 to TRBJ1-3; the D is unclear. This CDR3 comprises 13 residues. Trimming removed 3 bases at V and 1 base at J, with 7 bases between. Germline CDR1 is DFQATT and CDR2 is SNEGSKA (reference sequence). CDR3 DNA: TGCAGTGCTAGGGGCGGGTCTGGAAACACCATATATTTT. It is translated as CSARGGSGNTIYF.

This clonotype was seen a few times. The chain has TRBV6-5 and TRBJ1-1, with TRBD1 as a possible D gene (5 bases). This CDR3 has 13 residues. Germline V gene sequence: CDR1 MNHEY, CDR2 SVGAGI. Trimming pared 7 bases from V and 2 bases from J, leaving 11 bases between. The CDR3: CASNRGRNTEAFF. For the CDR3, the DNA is TGTGCCAGCAACCGGGGCCGAAACACTGAAGCTTTCTTT.

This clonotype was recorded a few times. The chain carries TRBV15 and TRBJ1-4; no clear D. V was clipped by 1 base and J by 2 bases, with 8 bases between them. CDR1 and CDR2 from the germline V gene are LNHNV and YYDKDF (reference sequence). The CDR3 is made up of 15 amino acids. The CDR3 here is CATSRGPATNEKLFF. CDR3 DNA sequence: TGTGCCACCAGCAGAGGTCCTGCCACTAATGAAAAACTGTTTTTT.

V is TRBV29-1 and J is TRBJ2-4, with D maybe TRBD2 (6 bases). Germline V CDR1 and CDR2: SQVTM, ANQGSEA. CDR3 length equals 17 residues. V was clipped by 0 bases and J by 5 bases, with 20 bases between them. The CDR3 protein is CSVEDLCCWGVQNIQYF. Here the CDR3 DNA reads TGCAGCGTTGAAGATCTTTGTTGTTGGGGGGTCCAAAACATTCAGTACTTC.

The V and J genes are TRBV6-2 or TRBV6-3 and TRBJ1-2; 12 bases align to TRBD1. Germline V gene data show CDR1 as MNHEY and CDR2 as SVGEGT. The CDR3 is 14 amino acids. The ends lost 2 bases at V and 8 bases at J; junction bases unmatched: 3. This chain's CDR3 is CASSYPGTGGGYTF. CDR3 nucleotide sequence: TGTGCCAGCAGTTACCCCGGGACAGGGGGCGGCTACACCTTC.

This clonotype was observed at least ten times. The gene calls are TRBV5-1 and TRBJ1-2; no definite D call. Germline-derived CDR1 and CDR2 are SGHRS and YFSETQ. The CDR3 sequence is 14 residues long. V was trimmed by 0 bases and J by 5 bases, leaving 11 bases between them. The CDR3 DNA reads TGCGCCAGCAGCTTGGATATAGGTGGTTATGGCTACACCTTC. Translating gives CASSLDIGGYGYTF.

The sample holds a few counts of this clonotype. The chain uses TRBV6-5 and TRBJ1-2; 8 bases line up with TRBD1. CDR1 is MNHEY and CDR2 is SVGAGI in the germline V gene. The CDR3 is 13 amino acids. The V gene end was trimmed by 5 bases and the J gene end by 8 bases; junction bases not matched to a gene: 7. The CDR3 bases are TGTGCCAGCAGTGATGACAGGGGTTACGGCTACACCTTC. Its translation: CASSDDRGYGYTF.

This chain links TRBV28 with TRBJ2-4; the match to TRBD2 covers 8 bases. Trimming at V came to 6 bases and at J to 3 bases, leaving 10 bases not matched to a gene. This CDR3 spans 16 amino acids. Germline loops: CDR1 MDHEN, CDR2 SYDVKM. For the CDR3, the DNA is TGTGCCAGCAGGAACGGGGGGGCTGGGGACAAAAACATTCAGTACTTC. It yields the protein CASRNGGAGDKNIQYF.

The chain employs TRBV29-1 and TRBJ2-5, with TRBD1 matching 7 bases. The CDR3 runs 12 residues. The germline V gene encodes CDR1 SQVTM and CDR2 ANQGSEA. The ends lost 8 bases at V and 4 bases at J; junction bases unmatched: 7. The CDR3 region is CSFSRGRETQYF. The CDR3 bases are TGCAGCTTCTCCAGGGGGAGAGAGACCCAGTACTTC.

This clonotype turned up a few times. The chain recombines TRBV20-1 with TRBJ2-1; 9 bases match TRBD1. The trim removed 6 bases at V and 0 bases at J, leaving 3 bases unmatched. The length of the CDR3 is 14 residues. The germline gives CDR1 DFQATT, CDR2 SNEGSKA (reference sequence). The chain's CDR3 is CSAGTGRSYNEQFF. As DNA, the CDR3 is TGCAGTGCCGGGACAGGGCGCTCCTACAATGAGCAGTTCTTC.

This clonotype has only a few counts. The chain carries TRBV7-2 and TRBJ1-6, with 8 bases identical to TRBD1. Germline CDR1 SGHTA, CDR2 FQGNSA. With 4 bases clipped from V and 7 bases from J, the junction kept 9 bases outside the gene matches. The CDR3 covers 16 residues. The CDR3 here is CASSSPLTGENSPLHF. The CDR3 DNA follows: TGTGCCAGCAGCTCACCCCTGACAGGGGAAAATTCACCCCTCCACTTT.

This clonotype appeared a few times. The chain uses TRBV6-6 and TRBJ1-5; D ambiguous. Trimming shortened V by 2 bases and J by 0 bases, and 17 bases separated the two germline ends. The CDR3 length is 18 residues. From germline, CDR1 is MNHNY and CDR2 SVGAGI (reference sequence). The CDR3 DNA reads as TGTGCCAGCAGTTACCACGTTTGGGCCCTTAATAGCAATCAGCCCCAGCATTTT. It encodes CASSYHVWALNSNQPQHF.

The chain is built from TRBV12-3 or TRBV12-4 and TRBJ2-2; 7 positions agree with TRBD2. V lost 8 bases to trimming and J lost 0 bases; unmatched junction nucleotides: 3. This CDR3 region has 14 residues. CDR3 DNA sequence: TGTGCCAGCTGGGAGGGCGCGAACACCGGGGAGCTGTTTTTT. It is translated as CASWEGANTGELFF.

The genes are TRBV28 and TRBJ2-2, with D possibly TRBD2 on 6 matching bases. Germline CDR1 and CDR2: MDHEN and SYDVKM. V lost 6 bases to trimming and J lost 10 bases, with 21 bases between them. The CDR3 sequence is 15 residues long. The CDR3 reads CASRPRDFRPEELFF. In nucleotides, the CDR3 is TGTGCCAGCAGACCCAGGGACTTTAGACCGGAGGAGCTGTTTTTT.

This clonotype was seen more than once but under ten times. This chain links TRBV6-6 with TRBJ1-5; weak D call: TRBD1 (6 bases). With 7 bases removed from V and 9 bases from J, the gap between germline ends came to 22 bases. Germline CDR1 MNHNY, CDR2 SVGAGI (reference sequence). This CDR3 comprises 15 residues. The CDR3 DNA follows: TGTGCCAGCACCGCACAGGGAGGAGGGTTAGTGCCCCAGCATTTT. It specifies CASTAQGGGLVPQHF.

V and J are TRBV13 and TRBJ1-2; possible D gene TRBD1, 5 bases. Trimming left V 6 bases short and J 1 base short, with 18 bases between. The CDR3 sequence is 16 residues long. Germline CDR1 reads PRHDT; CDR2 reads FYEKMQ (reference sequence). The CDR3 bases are TGTGCCAGCAGTCCACGAGGGGAGCGACATAACTATGGCTACACCTTC. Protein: CASSPRGERHNYGYTF. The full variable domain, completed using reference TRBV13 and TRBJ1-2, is AAGVIQSPRHLIKEKRETATLKCYPIPRHDTVYWYQQGPGQDPQFLISFYEKMQSDKGSIPDRFSAQQFSDYHSELNMSSLELGDSALYFCASSPRGERHNYGYTFGSGTRLTVV.